The clone carrying this TCR beta chain was seen at least ten times. Its cognate antigen is unknown. This sample was included in a study of CD8+CD57+ T cells in acquired aplastic anemia. Study observations and caveats: Sharing between patients and controls was observed for about 27 CD8+ CDR3 sequences.

For sequencing, patients were chosen who had shown expansion of CD8+CD57+ cells by flow cytometry. Investigators profiled TCR beta VDJ and CDR3 from genomic DNA template. TCRdb passed the reads through MiXCR, listing each CDR3 protein once. Among over 150,000 distinct CDR3 sequences, roughly 65% were seen once, and the ten largest hold under 45%. The sample consisted of sorted CD4+, CD8+, or CD8+CD57+ T cells (not recorded which) from PBMCs. The sequence was obtained from a human donor with aplastic anemia.

CDR3 protein: CASSYRGGTRVYEQYF. The DNA of the CDR3 is TGCGCCAGCAGCTACCGAGGTGGGACACGGGTTTACGAGCAGTACTTC. This rearrangement joins TRBV5-1 to TRBJ2-7; perhaps TRBD1 as D (6 bases). Trimming removed 3 bases at V and 4 bases at J, with 20 bases between. Germline loops: CDR1 SGHRS, CDR2 YFSETQ. The CDR3 has 16 amino acids.